The following is a T cell receptor beta chain sequence with its context. Its antigen is not known. The PCR had 60 Vbeta and 13 Jbeta primers. Some clones are missing from TCRdb's copy, which holds only in-frame ones; the method was immunoSEQ multiplex PCR. The sample lists around 150,000 clones, nearly 80% seen once, with around 0.97% in the top ten. The data derive from a study of cytomegalovirus exposure and HLA in healthy donors. Study details: Early on, a data release was issued that held some 85 million unique TCRs from HLA-typed donors.

The study, taken as a whole, reports: The CMV antigen specificity of a few CMV-associated chains was confirmed through in vitro analysis. A reported reduction in N-insertions relative to the approximately 640-donor mean was seen in an Asian-associated ancestry cluster in a later analysis. Upon later analysis, HLA-associated TCR beta chains proved more clonally expanded than other, equally common chains.

The CDR3 runs 16 residues. With 0 bases removed from V and 4 bases from J, the gap between germline ends came to 13 bases. The germline V gene has CDR1 LGHNA and CDR2 YNFKEQ. This TCR derives from a woman aged 45 to 65 in good health and CMV-seropositive. V gene TRBV4-2 combines with J gene TRBJ1-5; weak D call: TRBD1 (5 bases). Sequenced material: PBMCs. This CDR3 reads CASSQDPQDWNQPQHF. CDR3 DNA sequence: TGTGCCAGCAGCCAAGATCCACAGGATTGGAATCAGCCCCAGCATTTT.